This T cell receptor (beta chain) was recovered during a study of shared clonotypes between healthy human individuals. Per germline, CDR1 LNHDA and CDR2 SQIVND (reference sequence). The CDR3 consists of 20 residues. J lost 5 bases, V lost 3 bases, and 16 bases had no gene match. Naive-designated CD8 cells lacked CD45RO, were positively enriched for CCR7, and omitted terminally differentiated effector memory CD45RA+ cells. Note on this clone: Its antigen remains unknown.

Study findings and constraints: Larger richness was generally estimated for naive than memory subsets. The authors sampled blood alone, and tissue repertoires likely differ.

The protocol was immunoSEQ multiplex PCR, while the TCRdb copy is restricted to in-frame clones and leaves out a portion. The sample has 600,000 or so clones; approximately 96% are singletons. This receptor was obtained from a woman aged 25 to 45 in good health. Sequenced sample: naive CD8+ T cells sorted from blood. The genes are TRBV19 and TRBJ2-1; TRBD2 matches 13 bases. The CDR3 nucleotides read TGTGCCAGTAGTATCGGAGGGGGGACTAGCGGGGACTCCTTGCACAATGAGCAGTTCTTC. This encodes CASSIGGGTSGDSLHNEQFF.